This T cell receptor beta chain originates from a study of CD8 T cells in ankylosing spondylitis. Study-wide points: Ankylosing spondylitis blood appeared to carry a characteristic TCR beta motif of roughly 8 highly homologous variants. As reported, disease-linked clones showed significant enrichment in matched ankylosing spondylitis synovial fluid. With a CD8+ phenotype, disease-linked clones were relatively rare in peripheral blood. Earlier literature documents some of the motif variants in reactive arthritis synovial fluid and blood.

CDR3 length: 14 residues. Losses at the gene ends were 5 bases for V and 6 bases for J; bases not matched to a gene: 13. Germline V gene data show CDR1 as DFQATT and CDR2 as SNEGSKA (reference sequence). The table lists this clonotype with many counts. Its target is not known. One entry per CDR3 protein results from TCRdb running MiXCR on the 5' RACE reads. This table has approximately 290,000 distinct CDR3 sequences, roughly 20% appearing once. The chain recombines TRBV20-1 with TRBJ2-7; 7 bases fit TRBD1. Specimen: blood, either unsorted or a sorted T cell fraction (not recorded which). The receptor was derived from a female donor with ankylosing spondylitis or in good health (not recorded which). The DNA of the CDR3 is TGCAGTGCTGATCAGACAGGGAGAATTGGCGAGCAGTACTTC. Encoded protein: CSADQTGRIGEQYF.